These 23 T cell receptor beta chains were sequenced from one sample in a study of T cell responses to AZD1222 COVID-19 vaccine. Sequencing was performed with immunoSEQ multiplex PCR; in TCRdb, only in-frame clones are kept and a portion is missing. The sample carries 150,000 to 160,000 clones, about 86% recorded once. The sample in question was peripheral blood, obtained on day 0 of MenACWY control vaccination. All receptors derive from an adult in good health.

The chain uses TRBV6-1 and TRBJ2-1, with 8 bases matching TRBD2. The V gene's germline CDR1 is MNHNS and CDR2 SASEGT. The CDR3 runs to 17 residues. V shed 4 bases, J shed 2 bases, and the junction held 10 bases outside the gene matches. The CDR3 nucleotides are TGTGCCAGCAGTGGGGCCCGGGCGGGAGGAACCTACAATGAGCAGTTCTTC. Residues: CASSGARAGGTYNEQFF.

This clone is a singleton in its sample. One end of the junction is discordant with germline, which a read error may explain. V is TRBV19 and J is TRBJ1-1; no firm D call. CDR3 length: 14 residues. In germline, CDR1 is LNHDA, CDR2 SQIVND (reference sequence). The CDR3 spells CASSIVGLKTEAFF. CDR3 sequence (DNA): TGTGCCAGTAGTATAGTGGGGTTGAAGACTGAAGCTTTCTTT.

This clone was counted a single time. CDR3 region: CASSVGGGAETQYF. DNA for the CDR3: TGTGCCAGCAGCGTCGGCGGGGGGGCAGAGACCCAGTACTTC. The J gene is TRBJ2-5, the V gene TRBV9; 9 bases align to TRBD2. V gave up 2 bases and J gave up 4 bases; unmatched junction bases: 3. From germline, CDR1 is SGDLS and CDR2 YYNGEE. This CDR3 has 14 amino acids.

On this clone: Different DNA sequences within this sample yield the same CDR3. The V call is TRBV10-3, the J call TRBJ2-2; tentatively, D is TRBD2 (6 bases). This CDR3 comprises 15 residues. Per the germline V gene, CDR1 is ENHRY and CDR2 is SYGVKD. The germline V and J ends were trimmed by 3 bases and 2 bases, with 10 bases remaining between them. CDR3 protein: CAISERGTNTGELFF. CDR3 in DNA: TGTGCCATCAGTGAACGGGGGACTAACACCGGGGAGCTGTTTTTT.

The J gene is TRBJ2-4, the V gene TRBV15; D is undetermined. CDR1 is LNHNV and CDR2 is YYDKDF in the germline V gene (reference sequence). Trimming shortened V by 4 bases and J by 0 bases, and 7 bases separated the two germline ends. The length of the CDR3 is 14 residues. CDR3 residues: CATSTPLAKNIQYF. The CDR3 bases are TGTGCCACCAGCACCCCACTAGCCAAAAACATTCAGTACTTC.

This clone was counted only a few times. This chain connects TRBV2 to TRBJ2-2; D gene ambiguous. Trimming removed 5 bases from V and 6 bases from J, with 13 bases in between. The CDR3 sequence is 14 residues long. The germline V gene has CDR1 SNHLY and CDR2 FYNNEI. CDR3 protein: CASSPFIVSGELFF. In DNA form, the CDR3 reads TGTGCCAGCAGTCCATTCATAGTATCCGGGGAGCTGTTTTTT.

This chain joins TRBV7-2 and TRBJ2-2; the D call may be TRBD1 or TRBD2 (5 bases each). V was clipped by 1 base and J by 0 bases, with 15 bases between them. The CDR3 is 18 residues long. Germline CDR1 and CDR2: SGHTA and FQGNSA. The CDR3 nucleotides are TGTGCCAGCAGCTTAGAGGGGCGGGCGACAGCGAACACCGGGGAGCTGTTTTTT. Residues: CASSLEGRATANTGELFF.

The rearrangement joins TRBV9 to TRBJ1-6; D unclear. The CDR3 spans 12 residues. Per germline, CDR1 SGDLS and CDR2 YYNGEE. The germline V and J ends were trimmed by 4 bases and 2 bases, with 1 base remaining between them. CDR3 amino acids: CASSPYNSPLHF. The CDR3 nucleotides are TGTGCCAGCAGCCCCTATAATTCACCCCTCCACTTT.

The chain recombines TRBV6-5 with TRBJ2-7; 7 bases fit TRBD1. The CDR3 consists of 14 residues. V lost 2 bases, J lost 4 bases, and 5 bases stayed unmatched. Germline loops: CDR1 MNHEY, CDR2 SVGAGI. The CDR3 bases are TGTGCCAGCAGTTACGCGCACAGGGGTTACGAGCAGTACGTC. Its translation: CASSYAHRGYEQYV.

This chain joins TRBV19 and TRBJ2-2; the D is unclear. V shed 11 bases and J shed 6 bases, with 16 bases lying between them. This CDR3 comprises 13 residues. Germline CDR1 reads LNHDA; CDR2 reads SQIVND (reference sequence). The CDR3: CALDGIGSGELFF. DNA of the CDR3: TGTGCCCTTGATGGGATTGGGTCCGGGGAGCTGTTTTTT.

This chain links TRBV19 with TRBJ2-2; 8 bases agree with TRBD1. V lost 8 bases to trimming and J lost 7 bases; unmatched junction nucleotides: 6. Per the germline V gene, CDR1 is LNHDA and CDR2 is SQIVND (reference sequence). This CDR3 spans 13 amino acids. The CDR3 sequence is CASSDRGGGELFF. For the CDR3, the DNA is TGTGCCAGTTCAGACAGGGGCGGCGGGGAGCTGTTTTTT.

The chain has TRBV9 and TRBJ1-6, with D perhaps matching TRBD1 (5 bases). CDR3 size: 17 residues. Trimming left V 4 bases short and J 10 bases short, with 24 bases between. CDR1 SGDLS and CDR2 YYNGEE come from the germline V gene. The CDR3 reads CASSLSPARDGASPLHF. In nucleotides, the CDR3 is TGTGCCAGCAGCCTTAGTCCGGCCCGGGACGGCGCATCACCCCTCCACTTT.

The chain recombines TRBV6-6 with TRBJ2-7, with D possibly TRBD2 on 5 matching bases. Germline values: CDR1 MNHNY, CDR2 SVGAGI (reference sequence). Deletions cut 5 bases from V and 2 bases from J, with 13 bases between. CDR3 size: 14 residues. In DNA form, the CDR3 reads TGTGCCAGCAGTCAAACCGGGAACCCCTACGAGCAGTACTTC. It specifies CASSQTGNPYEQYF.

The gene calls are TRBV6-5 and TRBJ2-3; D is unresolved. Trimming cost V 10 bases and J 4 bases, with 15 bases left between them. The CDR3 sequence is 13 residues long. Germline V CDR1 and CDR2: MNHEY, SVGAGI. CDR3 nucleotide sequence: TGTGCCACCACGCCCCCCATCGCAGATACGCAGTATTTT. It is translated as CATTPPIADTQYF.

The CDR3 DNA is TGTGCCAGCAGTGAAGGGCGGGACGGCTATGAAAAACTGTTTTTT. Its protein product is CASSEGRDGYEKLFF. The chain couples TRBV2 to TRBJ1-4; a possible D gene is TRBD1 (5 bases). Between the trimmed V and J ends, which lost 1 base and 6 bases, there was a span of 12 bases. Germline CDR1 reads SNHLY; CDR2 reads FYNNEI. The CDR3 has 15 residues.

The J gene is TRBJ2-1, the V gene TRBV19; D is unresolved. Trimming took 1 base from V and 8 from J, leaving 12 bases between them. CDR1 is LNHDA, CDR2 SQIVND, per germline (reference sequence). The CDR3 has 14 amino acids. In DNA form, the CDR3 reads TGTGCCAGTAGTATAGTTGCTAGTGGCGATGAGCAGTTCTTC. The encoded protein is CASSIVASGDEQFF.

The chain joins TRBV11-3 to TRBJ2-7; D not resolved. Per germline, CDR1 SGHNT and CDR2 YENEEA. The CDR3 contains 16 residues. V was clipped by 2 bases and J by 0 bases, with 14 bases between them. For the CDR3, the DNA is TGTGCCAGCAGCTTAAGGTTAATGAGGAGCTCCTACGAGCAGTACTTC. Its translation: CASSLRLMRSSYEQYF. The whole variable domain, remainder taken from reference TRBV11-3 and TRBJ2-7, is EAGVVQSPRYKIIEKKQPVAFWCNPISGHNTLYWYLQNLGQGPELLIRYENEEAVDDSQLPKDRFSAERLKGVDSTLKIQPAELGDSAVYLCASSLRLMRSSYEQYFGPGTRLTVT.

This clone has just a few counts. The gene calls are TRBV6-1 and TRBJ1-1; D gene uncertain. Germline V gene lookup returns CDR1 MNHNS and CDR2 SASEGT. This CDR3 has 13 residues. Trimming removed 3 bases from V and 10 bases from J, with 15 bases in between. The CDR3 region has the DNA TGTGCCAGCAGTGACCTCGGGCAGGTTGGAGCTTTCTTT. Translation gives CASSDLGQVGAFF.

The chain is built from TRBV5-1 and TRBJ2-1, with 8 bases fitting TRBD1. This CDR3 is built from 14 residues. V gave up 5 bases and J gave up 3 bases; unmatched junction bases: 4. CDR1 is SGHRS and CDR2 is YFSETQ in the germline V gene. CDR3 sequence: CASRSQGGYNEQFF. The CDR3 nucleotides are TGCGCCAGCAGGTCACAGGGGGGCTACAATGAGCAGTTCTTC.

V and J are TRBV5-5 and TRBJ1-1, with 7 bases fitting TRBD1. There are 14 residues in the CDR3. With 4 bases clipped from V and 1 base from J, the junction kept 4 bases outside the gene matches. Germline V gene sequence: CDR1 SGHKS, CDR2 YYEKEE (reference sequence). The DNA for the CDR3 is TGTGCCAGCAGCAGGGCAGGGGGGAACACTGAAGCTTTCTTT. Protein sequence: CASSRAGGNTEAFF. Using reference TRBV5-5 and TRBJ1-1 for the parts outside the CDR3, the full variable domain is DAGVTQSPTHLIKTRGQQVTLRCSPISGHKSVSWYQQVLGQGPQFIFQYYEKEERGRGNFPDRFSARQFPNYSSELNVNALLLGDSALYLCASSRAGGNTEAFFGQGTRLTVV.

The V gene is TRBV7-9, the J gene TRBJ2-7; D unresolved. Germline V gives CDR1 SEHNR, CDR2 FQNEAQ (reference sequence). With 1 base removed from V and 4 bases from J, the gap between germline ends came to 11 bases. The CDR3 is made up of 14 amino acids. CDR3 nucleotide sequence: TGTGCCAGCAGCTTAGAAGTGGGTGGATACGAGCAGTACTTC. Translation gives CASSLEVGGYEQYF.

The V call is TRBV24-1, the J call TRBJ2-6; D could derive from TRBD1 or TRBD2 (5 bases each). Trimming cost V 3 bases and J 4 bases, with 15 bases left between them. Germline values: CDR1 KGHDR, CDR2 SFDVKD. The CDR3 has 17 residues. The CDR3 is CATSDGDGPGGANVLTF. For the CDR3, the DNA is TGTGCCACCAGTGATGGGGACGGACCAGGAGGGGCCAACGTCCTGACTTTC.

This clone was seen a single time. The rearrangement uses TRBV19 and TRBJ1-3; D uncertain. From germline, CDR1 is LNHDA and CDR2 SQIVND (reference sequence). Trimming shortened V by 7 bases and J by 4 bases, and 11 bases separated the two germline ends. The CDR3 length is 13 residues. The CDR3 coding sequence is TGTGCCAGTACTGGGGTGAAGGGAAACACCATATATTTT. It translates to CASTGVKGNTIYF.